This T cell receptor beta chain was obtained from a study of blood T cell repertoires in COVID-19. In the study overall: The United States, Italy and Spain supplied acute and convalescent COVID-19 samples.

The method was immunoSEQ multiplex PCR; TCRdb's version includes in-frame clones alone and lacks a portion of them. The data contain under 300,000 clones, around 87% of them singletons. This CDR3 is 15 amino acids long. The germline V and J ends were trimmed by 3 bases and 3 bases, with 15 bases remaining between them. CDR1 LGHDT and CDR2 YNNKEL come from the germline V gene (reference sequence). This receptor was taken from an older woman with COVID-19, enrolled during active disease. This chain joins TRBV3-1 (or the pseudogene TRBV3-2) and TRBJ2-7; D possibly corresponds to TRBD2 (5 bases). Sequencing was done on a sample of peripheral blood. CDR3 protein: CASSQHRGFNYEQYF. CDR3 nucleotides: TGTGCCAGCAGCCAGCACCGGGGATTCAACTACGAGCAGTACTTC.